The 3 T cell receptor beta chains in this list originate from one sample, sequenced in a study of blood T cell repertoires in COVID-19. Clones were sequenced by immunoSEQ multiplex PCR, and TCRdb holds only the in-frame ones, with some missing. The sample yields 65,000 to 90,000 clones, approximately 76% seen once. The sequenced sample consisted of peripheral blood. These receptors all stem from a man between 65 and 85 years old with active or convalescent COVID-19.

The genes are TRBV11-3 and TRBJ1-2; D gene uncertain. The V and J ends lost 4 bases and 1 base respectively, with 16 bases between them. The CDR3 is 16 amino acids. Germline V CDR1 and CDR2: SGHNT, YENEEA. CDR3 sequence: CASSSFGKENNYGYTF. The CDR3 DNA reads TGTGCCAGCAGCTCTTTCGGGAAGGAGAATAACTATGGCTACACCTTC.

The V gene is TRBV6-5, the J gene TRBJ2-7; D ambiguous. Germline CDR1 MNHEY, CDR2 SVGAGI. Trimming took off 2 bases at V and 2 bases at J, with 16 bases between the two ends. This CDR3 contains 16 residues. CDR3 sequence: CASSYQTFPKTYEQYF. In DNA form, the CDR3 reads TGTGCCAGCAGTTACCAGACATTCCCTAAAACCTACGAGCAGTACTTC.

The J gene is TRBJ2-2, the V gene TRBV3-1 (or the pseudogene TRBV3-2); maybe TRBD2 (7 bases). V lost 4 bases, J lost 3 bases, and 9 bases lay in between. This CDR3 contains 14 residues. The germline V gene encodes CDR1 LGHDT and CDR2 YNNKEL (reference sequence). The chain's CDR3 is CASSPGGHTGELFF. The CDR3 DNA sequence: TGTGCCAGCAGCCCGGGGGGCCACACCGGGGAGCTGTTTTTT.